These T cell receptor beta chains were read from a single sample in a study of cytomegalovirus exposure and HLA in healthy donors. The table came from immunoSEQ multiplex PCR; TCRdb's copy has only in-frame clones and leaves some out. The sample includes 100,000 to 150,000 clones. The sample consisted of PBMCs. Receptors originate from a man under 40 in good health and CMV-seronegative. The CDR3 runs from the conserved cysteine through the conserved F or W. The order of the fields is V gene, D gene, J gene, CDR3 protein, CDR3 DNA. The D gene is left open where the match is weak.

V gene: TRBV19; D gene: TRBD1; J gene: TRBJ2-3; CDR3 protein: CASSITQDRGTDTQYF; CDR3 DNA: TGTGCCAGTAGTATAACTCAGGACAGGGGTACAGATACGCAGTATTTT
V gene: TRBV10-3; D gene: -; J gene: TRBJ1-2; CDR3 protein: CAISVGHFYYGYTF; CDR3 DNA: TGTGCCATCAGTGTTGGACACTTTTACTATGGCTACACCTTC
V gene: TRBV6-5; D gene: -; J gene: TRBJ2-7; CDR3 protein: CASSSTKAGLYEQYF; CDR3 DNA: TGTGCCAGCAGTTCAACTAAAGCGGGTCTCTACGAGCAGTACTTC
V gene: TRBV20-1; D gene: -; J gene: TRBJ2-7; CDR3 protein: CSADSSYEQYF; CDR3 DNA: TGCAGTGCTGACAGCTCCTACGAGCAGTACTTC
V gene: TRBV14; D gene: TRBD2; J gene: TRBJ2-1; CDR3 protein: CASSQGVTSDVNEQFF; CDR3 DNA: TGTGCCAGCAGCCAAGGGGTAACTAGCGACGTAAATGAGCAGTTCTTC
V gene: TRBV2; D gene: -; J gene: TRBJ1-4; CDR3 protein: CASSGTEFINEKLFF; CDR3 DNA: TGTGCCAGCAGTGGGACAGAATTTATTAATGAAAAACTGTTTTTT
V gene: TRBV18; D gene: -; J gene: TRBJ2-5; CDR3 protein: CASSPRTVETQYF; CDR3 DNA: TGTGCCAGCTCACCTCGGACAGTAGAGACCCAGTACTTC
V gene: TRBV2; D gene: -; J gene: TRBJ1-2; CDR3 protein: CASSEAQVSYGYTF; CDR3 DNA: TGTGCCAGCAGTGAAGCGCAGGTCTCCTATGGCTACACCTTC
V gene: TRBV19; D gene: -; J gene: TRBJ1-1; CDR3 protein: CASSPSLTGENTEAFF; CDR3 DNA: TGTGCCAGTAGTCCCTCTCTGACAGGCGAGAACACTGAAGCTTTCTTT
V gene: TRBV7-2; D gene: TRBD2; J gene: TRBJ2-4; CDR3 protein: CASSPSGLAGEDIQYF; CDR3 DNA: TGTGCCAGCAGCCCTTCGGGACTAGCGGGAGAAGACATTCAGTACTTC
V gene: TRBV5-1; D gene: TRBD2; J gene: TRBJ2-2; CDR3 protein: CASSYGLAGGPSGELFF; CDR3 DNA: TGCGCCAGCAGCTACGGACTAGCGGGAGGCCCCTCCGGGGAGCTGTTTTTT
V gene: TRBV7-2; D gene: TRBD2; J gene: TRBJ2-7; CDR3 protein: CASSLDGTSSYEQYF; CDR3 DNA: TGTGCCAGCAGCTTAGACGGGACTAGCAGTTACGAGCAGTACTTC
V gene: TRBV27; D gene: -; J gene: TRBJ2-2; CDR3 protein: CASSSGRMALSGELFF; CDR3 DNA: TGTGCCAGCAGTTCCGGCAGGATGGCCTTGTCCGGGGAGCTGTTTTTT
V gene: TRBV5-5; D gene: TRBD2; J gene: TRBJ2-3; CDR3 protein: CASSLTSGTTDTQYF; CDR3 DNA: TGTGCCAGCAGCTTGACTAGCGGGACCACAGATACGCAGTATTTT
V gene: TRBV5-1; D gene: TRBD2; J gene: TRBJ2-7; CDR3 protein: CASSLTAGGPGEQYF; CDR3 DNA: TGCGCCAGCAGCTTGACCGCGGGAGGGCCCGGGGAGCAGTACTTC
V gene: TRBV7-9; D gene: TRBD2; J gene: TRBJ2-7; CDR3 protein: CASSGREGLSHEQYF; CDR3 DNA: TGTGCCAGCAGCGGGCGGGAGGGCCTAAGCCACGAGCAGTACTTC
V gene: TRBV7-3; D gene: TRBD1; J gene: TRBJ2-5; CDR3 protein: CASSLGTGEETQYF; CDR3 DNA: TGTGCCAGCAGCTTAGGGACAGGAGAAGAGACCCAGTACTTC
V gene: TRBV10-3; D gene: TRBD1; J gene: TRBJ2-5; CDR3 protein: CAISGRDRGQETQYF; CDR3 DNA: TGTGCCATCAGTGGGCGAGACAGGGGGCAAGAGACCCAGTACTTC
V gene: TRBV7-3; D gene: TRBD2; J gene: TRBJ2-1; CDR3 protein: CASSRGRYNEQFF; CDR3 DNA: TGTGCCAGCAGCCGCGGGAGGTACAATGAGCAGTTCTTC
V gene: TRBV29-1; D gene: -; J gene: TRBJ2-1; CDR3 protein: CSVCSEEKYNEQFF; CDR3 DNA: TGCAGCGTTTGCAGCGAGGAAAAATACAATGAGCAGTTCTTC
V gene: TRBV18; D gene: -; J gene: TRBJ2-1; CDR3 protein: CASSSLVLQWEQFF; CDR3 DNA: TGTGCCAGCTCCTCACTAGTCCTACAATGGGAGCAGTTCTTC
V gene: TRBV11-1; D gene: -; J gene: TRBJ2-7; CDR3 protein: CASSPRGRYEQYF; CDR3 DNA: TGTGCCAGCAGCCCTCGGGGGAGGTACGAGCAGTACTTC
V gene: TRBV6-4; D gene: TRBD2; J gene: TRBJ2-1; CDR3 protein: CASSDSHHSGRGEQFF; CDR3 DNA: TGTGCCAGCAGTGACTCGCACCATAGCGGGAGGGGTGAGCAGTTCTTC
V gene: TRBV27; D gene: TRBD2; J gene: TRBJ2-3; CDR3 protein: CASSSWVGGTADTQYF; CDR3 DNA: TGTGCCAGCAGTTCCTGGGTCGGGGGGACGGCAGATACGCAGTATTTT
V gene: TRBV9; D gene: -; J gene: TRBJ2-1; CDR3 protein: CASSSHNGESSYNEQFF; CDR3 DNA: TGTGCCAGCAGCAGCCATAACGGGGAGAGCTCCTACAATGAGCAGTTCTTC
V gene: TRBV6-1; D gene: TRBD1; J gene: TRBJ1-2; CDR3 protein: CASSVDRGANYGYTF; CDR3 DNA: TGTGCCAGCAGTGTAGACAGGGGAGCTAACTATGGCTACACCTTC
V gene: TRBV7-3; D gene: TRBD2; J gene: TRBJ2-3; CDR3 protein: CASSPGLAGGFTDTQYF; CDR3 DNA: TGTGCCAGCAGCCCAGGACTAGCGGGAGGGTTCACAGATACGCAGTATTTT
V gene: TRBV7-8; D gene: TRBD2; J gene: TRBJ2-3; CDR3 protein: CASSLGTLAASFPGTDTQYF; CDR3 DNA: TGTGCCAGCAGCTTAGGAACACTAGCGGCCTCCTTTCCCGGCACAGATACGCAGTATTTT
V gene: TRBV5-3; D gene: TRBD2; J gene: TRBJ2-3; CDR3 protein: CARSLASLAGGGDTQYF; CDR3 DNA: TGTGCCAGAAGCTTGGCGTCCCTAGCGGGAGGGGGAGATACGCAGTATTTT
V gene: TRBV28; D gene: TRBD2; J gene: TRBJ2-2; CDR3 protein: CASSLAGAGELFF; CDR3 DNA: TGTGCCAGCAGTCTAGCGGGAGCCGGGGAGCTGTTTTTT
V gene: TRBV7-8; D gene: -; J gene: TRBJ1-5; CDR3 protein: CASSLVENSNQPQHF; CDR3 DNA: TGTGCCAGCAGCTTAGTAGAAAATAGCAATCAGCCCCAGCATTTT
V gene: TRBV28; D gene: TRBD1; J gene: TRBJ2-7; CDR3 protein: CASSLSGQGAQYF; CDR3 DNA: TGTGCCAGCAGTTTGTCGGGACAGGGTGCCCAGTACTTC
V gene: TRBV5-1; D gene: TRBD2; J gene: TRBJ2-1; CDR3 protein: CASSVGVAGVHEQFF; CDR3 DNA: TGCGCCAGCAGCGTGGGGGTAGCGGGAGTTCATGAGCAGTTCTTC
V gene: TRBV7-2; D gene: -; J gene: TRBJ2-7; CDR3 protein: CASSSLGGPRYF; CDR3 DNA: TGTGCCAGCAGCTCTCTAGGGGGTCCTCGGTACTTC
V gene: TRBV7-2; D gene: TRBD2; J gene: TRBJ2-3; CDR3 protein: CASSARLASTDTQYF; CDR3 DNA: TGTGCCAGCAGCGCCAGACTAGCGAGCACAGATACGCAGTATTTT
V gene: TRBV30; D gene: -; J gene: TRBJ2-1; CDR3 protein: CAWSRGQMYNEQFF; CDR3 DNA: TGTGCCTGGAGTAGAGGGCAGATGTACAATGAGCAGTTCTTC
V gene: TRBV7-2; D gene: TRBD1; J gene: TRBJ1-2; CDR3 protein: CASSLGTGDRSYTF; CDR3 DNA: TGTGCCAGCAGCTTAGGGACAGGGGATCGGAGCTACACCTTC
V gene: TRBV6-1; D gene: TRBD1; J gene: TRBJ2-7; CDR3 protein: CASSGTEKSGQYF; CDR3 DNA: TGTGCCAGCAGCGGGACAGAAAAGAGTGGGCAGTACTTC
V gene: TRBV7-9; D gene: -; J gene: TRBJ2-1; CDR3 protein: CASSLIGPEQFF; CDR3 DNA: TGTGCCAGCAGCTTAATTGGCCCGGAGCAGTTCTTC
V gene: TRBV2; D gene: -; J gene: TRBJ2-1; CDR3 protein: CASSRESGNEQFF; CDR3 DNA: TGTGCCAGCAGCCGGGAGAGCGGCAATGAGCAGTTCTTC
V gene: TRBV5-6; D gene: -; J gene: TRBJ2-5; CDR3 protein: CASSLNRYNQETQYF; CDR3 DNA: TGTGCCAGCAGCTTGAATCGGTATAACCAAGAGACCCAGTACTTC
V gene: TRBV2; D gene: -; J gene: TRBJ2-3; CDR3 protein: CASRLDSSTDTQYF; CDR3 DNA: TGTGCCAGCAGGTTGGACAGCTCCACAGATACGCAGTATTTT
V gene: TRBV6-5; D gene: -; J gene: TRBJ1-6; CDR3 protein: CASNRRGLDNSPLHF; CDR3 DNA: TGTGCCAGCAACCGGCGGGGGCTGGATAATTCACCCCTCCACTTT
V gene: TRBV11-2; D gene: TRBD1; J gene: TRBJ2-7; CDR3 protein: CASSFTGTGQYF; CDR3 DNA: TGTGCCAGCAGCTTCACCGGGACAGGGCAGTACTTC
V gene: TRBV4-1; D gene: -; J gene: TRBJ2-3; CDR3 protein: CASSQDWPLSTDTQYF; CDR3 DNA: TGCGCCAGCAGCCAAGATTGGCCCTTAAGCACAGATACGCAGTATTTT
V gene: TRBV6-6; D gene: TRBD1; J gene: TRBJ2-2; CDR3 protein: CASHRGAGELFF; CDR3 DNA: TGTGCCAGCCACAGGGGCGCCGGGGAGCTGTTTTTT
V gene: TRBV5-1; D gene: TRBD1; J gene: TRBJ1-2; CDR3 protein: CASSLEAGGSDYGYTF; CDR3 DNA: TGCGCCAGCAGCTTGGAGGCAGGGGGTAGCGACTATGGCTACACCTTC
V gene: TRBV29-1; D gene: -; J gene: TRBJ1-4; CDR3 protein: CSVYLGDPPGEKLFF; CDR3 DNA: TGCAGCGTATACCTCGGAGACCCTCCGGGTGAAAAACTGTTTTTT
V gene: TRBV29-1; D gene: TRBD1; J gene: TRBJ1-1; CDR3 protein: CSVEEVTGGSEAFF; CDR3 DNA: TGCAGCGTTGAGGAAGTGACAGGGGGCTCTGAAGCTTTCTTT